This paragraph covers one T cell receptor beta chain sequence. Its specificity is unknown. Looked up from germline, CDR1 is MNHNY and CDR2 is SVGAGI (reference sequence). V lost 5 bases and J 5 bases, leaving 13 bases between the germline ends. The CDR3 covers 14 residues. The donors belonged to the approximately 120-subject validation cohort, separate from the roughly 710-subject first cohort. This specimen belongs to a study of cytomegalovirus exposure and HLA in healthy donors. Study-wide context: According to later analysis, the same platform produced the 130 or so validation and under 700 first-cohort repertoires. General study findings and limits: Overall, approximately 150 TCR beta chains were annotated as cytomegalovirus-associated. A few CMV-associated chains proved CMV antigen-specific in vitro.

Assay used: immunoSEQ multiplex PCR; TCRdb lists only in-frame clones, some missing. In the table there are 120,000 or so clones, 95% to 97% of which are singletons. Sequenced sample: PBMCs. This TCR came from a man between 18 and 29 years old in good health and CMV-seronegative. V gene TRBV6-6 combines with J gene TRBJ2-4, with D perhaps matching TRBD1 (5 bases). The CDR3 bases are TGTGCCAGCAGTCCCTCCCAGGGCCAAAACATTCAGTACTTC. Translating it yields CASSPSQGQNIQYF.